The 15 T cell receptor beta chains presented below share a single source sample, sequenced in a study of blood T cell repertoires in COVID-19. Sequenced by immunoSEQ multiplex PCR; TCRdb stores in-frame clones only, minus some. The data contain some 230,000 clones, approximately 84% of them singletons. What was sequenced was PBMCs or T cells enriched from blood (not recorded which). The receptor source for this set is a man between 40 and 49 years old who had recovered from COVID-19.

This chain uses TRBV24-1 with TRBJ2-5; weak D call: TRBD1 (6 bases). Trimming cost V 3 bases and J 3 bases, with 10 bases left between them. The CDR3 runs 14 residues. The V gene's germline CDR1 is KGHDR and CDR2 SFDVKD. The CDR3 bases are TGTGCCACCAGTGATACAAGGACAGAAGAGACCCAGTACTTC. Amino acid sequence: CATSDTRTEETQYF.

The V call is TRBV30, the J call TRBJ1-2; 10 bases are a match to TRBD1. Germline V gene sequence: CDR1 GTSNPN, CDR2 SVGIG (reference sequence). The CDR3 runs to 15 residues. J gave up 4 bases and V 3 bases, and 8 bases lay outside the gene matches. The CDR3 sequence: CAWRETGGKGYGYTF. DNA of the CDR3: TGTGCCTGGAGAGAGACAGGGGGCAAAGGCTATGGCTACACCTTC.

This clone was detected only once. This chain uses TRBV7-6 with TRBJ2-2, with 9 nucleotides matching TRBD2. With 1 base clipped from V and 5 bases from J, the junction kept 5 bases outside the gene matches. Per germline, CDR1 SGHVS and CDR2 FNYEAQ. This CDR3 comprises 16 residues. The CDR3 here is CASSLVASGVTGELFF. Here the CDR3 DNA reads TGTGCCAGCAGCTTAGTGGCTAGCGGGGTTACCGGGGAGCTGTTTTTT.

The chain has TRBV2 and TRBJ2-1, with D unresolved. With 2 bases removed from V and 6 bases from J, the gap between germline ends came to 8 bases. Germline CDR1 SNHLY, CDR2 FYNNEI. This CDR3 is built from 13 residues. This CDR3 is CASSESERNEQFF. The CDR3 bases are TGTGCCAGCAGTGAATCGGAGCGCAATGAGCAGTTCTTC.

The chain employs TRBV7-8 and TRBJ1-3; D unclear. With 3 bases removed from V and 2 bases from J, the gap between germline ends came to 5 bases. The CDR3 length is 13 residues. Germline CDR1 and CDR2: SGHVS and FQNEAQ. The CDR3 DNA follows: TGTGCCAGCAGCTTGTTTACTGGAAACACCATATATTTT. Encoded protein: CASSLFTGNTIYF.

This clone was picked up a small number of times. This chain uses TRBV7-2 with TRBJ1-1; TRBD1 is a possible D gene (5 bases). CDR3 length: 15 amino acids. The germline V gene has CDR1 SGHTA and CDR2 FQGNSA. The V end was cut by 0 bases, the J end by 8 bases, with 16 bases between. CDR3: CASSLALASTVEAFF. The CDR3 nucleotides are TGTGCCAGCAGCTTAGCGCTCGCTTCGACAGTAGAAGCTTTCTTT.

The J gene is TRBJ2-7, the V gene TRBV27; 8 bases fit TRBD2. The germline gives CDR1 MNHEY, CDR2 SMNVEV (reference sequence). The CDR3 consists of 15 residues. With V trimmed by 6 bases and J by 3 bases, 10 bases remained unmatched. The DNA for the CDR3 is TGTGCCAGCAGAGTAAGGACTAGCAGTCTCTACGAGCAGTACTTC. Translated: CASRVRTSSLYEQYF.

V and J are TRBV5-1 and TRBJ2-3; 8 nucleotides align to TRBD1. Germline V gives CDR1 SGHRS, CDR2 YFSETQ. V trimming: 6 bases; J trimming: 5 bases; junction bases outside the gene matches: 5. The CDR3 extends over 13 amino acids. In DNA form, the CDR3 reads TGCGCCAGCATAGAACAGGGGGGAGATACGCAGTATTTT. This codes for CASIEQGGDTQYF. The full variable domain, its missing parts supplied by reference TRBV5-1 and TRBJ2-3, is KAGVTQTPRYLIKTRGQQVTLSCSPISGHRSVSWYQQTPGQGLQFLFEYFSETQRNKGNFPGRFSGRQFSNSRSEMNVSTLELGDSALYLCASIEQGGDTQYFGPGTRLTVL.

The rearrangement joins TRBV19 to TRBJ1-6; D is undetermined. V dropped 5 bases and J dropped 10 bases, with 15 bases sitting between them. The CDR3 covers 14 residues. Germline values: CDR1 LNHDA, CDR2 SQIVND (reference sequence). The CDR3, as DNA: TGTGCCAGTAGTTTCCGCGAGGCTAGCTCACCCCTCCACTTT. Translation: CASSFREASSPLHF.

This clone has a single count. This chain uses TRBV3-1 (or the pseudogene TRBV3-2) with TRBJ1-1, with D unresolved. The CDR3 runs 15 residues. V lost 0 bases and J lost 0, with 8 bases in between. Germline CDR1 and CDR2: LGHDT and YNNKEL (reference sequence). The DNA for the CDR3 is TGTGCCAGCAGCCAAGATTCGTCGTTGAACACTGAAGCTTTCTTT. This sequence encodes CASSQDSSLNTEAFF.

This clone was recorded only once. The chain links TRBV5-1 to TRBJ1-2; possible D gene TRBD1, 6 bases. The CDR3 covers 15 residues. Germline CDR1 is SGHRS and CDR2 is YFSETQ. V was clipped by 0 bases and J by 1 base, with 10 bases between them. The CDR3, as DNA: TGCGCCAGCAGCTTGGAACAGGGAGATAACTATGGCTACACCTTC. It codes for CASSLEQGDNYGYTF.

The rearrangement uses TRBV28 and TRBJ2-7, with 7 bases fitting TRBD1. V shed 5 bases, J shed 5 bases, and the junction held 9 bases outside the gene matches. Germline loops: CDR1 MDHEN, CDR2 SYDVKM. The CDR3 extends over 14 amino acids. CDR3 bases: TGTGCCAGCAGTGGGGGACAGCGAAAGAACGAGCAGTACTTC. Protein: CASSGGQRKNEQYF.

This clone was observed once. CDR3 protein: CASSYRAEQYF. The DNA for the CDR3 is TGTGCCAGCAGTTACAGGGCCGAGCAGTACTTC. This chain joins TRBV28 and TRBJ2-7; D possibly corresponds to TRBD1 (6 bases). Trimming removed 4 bases at V and 6 bases at J, with 7 bases between. Germline V gene lookup returns CDR1 MDHEN and CDR2 SYDVKM. This CDR3 region has 11 residues. The complete variable domain, with remaining parts taken from reference TRBV28 and TRBJ2-7, reads DVKVTQSSRYLVKRTGEKVFLECVQDMDHENMFWYRQDPGLGLRLIYFSYDVKMKEKGDIPEGYSVSREKKERFSLILESASTNQTSMYLCASSYRAEQYFGPGTRLTVT.

The chain joins TRBV7-2 to TRBJ2-2, with 7 bases matching TRBD2. V gave up 1 base and J gave up 4 bases; unmatched junction bases: 6. This CDR3 contains 16 residues. From germline, CDR1 is SGHTA and CDR2 FQGNSA. The CDR3 loop is CASSLGAGDFTGELFF. The CDR3 DNA sequence: TGTGCCAGCAGCTTAGGGGCGGGGGACTTCACCGGGGAGCTGTTTTTT.

The J gene is TRBJ2-3, the V gene TRBV9; TRBD2 matches at 14 bases. The V gene end was trimmed by 4 bases and the J gene end by 7 bases; junction bases not matched to a gene: 8. The CDR3 is 16 residues long. CDR1 and CDR2 from the germline V gene are SGDLS and YYNGEE. CDR3 coding DNA: TGTGCCAGCAGCCCCCGGACTAGCGGGGGGTATCATACGCAGTATTTT. Translated: CASSPRTSGGYHTQYF.